The clone carrying this TCR beta chain was observed once. What it recognizes is unknown. The sample comes from a study of cytomegalovirus exposure and HLA in healthy donors. Findings and caveats of the study: In all likelihood, a cluster of highly shared sequence variants was a sequencing artifact. Later analysis demonstrated an association between a missense DCLRE1C variant and TCR beta V- and J-gene trimming. Sequences of the TCR beta chain were said to predict the HLA-A and HLA-B alleles of most subjects accurately.

It was with 60 Vbeta and 13 Jbeta primers that the PCR ran. Generated by immunoSEQ multiplex PCR, the TCRdb table keeps only in-frame clones and is missing some. The sample has 100,000 to 150,000 clones, around three quarters seen once. In germline, CDR1 is SGDLS, CDR2 YYNGEE. The length of the CDR3 is 16 residues. V gave up 4 bases and J gave up 4 bases; unmatched junction bases: 10. The V and J genes are TRBV9 and TRBJ2-5, with 10 bases identical to TRBD1. The sample comprised PBMCs. This receptor was identified in a man younger than 40 in good health and CMV-seropositive. As DNA, the CDR3 is TGTGCCAGCAGCACCCTAGGACAGGGGGTGGGAGAGACCCAGTACTTC. Its translation: CASSTLGQGVGETQYF.